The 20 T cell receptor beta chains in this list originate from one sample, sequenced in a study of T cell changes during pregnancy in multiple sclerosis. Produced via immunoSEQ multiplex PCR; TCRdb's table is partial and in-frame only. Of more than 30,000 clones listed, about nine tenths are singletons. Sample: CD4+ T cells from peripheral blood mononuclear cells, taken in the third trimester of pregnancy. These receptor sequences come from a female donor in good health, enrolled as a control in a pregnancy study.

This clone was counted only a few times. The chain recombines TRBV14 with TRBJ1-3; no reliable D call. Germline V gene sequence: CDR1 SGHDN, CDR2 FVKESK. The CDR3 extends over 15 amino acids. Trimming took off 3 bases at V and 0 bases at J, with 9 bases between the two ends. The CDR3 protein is CASSQLQISGNTIYF. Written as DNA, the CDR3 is TGTGCCAGCAGCCAGCTACAGATCTCTGGAAACACCATATATTTT.

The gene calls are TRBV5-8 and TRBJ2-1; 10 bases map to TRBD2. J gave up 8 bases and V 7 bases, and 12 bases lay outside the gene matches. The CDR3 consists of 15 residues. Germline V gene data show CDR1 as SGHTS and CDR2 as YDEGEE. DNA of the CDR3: TGTGCCAGCCTACTTCTAGCGGGGGTTTTCGATGAGCAGTTCTTC. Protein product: CASLLLAGVFDEQFF.

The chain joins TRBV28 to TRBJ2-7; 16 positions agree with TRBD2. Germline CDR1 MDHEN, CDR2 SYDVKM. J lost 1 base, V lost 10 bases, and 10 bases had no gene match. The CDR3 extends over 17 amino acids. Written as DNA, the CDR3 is TGTGCCACTACCGGGACTAGCGGGAGGGCCAGGTCCTACGAGCAGTACTTC. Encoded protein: CATTGTSGRARSYEQYF.

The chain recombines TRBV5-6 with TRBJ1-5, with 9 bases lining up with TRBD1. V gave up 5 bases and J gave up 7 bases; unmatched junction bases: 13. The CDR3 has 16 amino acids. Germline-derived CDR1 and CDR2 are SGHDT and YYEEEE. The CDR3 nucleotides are TGTGCCAGCAGGAAACAGGGGGCTGAGGTTGGCCAGCCCCAGCATTTT. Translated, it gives CASRKQGAEVGQPQHF.

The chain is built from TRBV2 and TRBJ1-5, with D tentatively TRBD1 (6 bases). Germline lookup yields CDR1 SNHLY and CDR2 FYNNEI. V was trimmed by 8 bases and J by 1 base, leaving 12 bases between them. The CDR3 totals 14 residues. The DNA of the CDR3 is TGTGCCAGCGGCAGGGGTAGCAGCAATCAGCCCCAGCATTTT. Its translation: CASGRGSSNQPQHF. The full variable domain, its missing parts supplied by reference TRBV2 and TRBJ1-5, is EPEVTQTPSHQVTQMGQEVILRCVPISNHLYFYWYRQILGQKVEFLVSFYNNEISEKSEIFDDQFSVERPDGSNFTLKIRSTKLEDSAMYFCASGRGSSNQPQHFGDGTRLSIL.

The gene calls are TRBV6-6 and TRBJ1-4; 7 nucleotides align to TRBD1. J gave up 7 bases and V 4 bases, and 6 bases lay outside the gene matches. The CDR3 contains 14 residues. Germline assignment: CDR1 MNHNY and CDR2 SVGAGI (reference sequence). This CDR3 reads CASSSTGLGEKLFF. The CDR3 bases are TGTGCCAGCAGTTCGACAGGGTTGGGTGAAAAACTGTTTTTT.

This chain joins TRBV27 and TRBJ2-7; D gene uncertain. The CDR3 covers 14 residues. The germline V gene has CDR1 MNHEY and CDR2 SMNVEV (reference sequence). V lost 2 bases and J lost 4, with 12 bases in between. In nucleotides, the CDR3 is TGTGCCAGCAGTTTAAGCCCCGGTCGGTACGAGCAGTACTTC. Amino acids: CASSLSPGRYEQYF.

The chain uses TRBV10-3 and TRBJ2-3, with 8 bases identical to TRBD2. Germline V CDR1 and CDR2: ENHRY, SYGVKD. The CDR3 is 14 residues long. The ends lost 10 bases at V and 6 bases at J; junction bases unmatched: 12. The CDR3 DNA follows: TGTGCCACGCGCGCGCGGGAGGAGGGCGATACGCAGTATTTT. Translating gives CATRAREEGDTQYF.

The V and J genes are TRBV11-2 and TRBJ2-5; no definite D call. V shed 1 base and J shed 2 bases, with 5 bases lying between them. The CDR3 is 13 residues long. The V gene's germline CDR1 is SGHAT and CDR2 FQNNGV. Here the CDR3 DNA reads TGTGCCAGCAGCTTAGGAGTGCAAGAGACCCAGTACTTC. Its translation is CASSLGVQETQYF.

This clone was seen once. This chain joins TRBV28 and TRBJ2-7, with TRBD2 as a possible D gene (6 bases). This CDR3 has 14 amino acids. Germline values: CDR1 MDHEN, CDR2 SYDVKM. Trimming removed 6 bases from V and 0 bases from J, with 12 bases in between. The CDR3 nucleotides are TGTGCCAGCAGCCCTCCCGGGAGCTCCTACGAGCAGTACTTC. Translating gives CASSPPGSSYEQYF.

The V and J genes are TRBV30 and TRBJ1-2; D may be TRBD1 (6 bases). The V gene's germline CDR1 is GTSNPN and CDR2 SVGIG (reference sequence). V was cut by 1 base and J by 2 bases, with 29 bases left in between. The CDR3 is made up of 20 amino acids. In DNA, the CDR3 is TGTGCCTGGAGTGCCGAGTGGGGACACATGAACCGCATTCCCAACTATGGCTACACCTTC. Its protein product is CAWSAEWGHMNRIPNYGYTF.

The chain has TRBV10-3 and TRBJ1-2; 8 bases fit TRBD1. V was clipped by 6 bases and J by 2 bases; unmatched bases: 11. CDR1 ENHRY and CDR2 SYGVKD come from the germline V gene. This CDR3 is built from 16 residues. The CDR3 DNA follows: TGTGCCATCAGAGAACCGGGACAGGAGGGGAACTATGGCTACACCTTC. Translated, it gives CAIREPGQEGNYGYTF.

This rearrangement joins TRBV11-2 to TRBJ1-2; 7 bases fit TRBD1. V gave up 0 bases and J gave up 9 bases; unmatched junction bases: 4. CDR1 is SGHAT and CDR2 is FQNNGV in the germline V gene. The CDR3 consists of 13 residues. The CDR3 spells CASSLEPTGRYTF. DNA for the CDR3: TGTGCCAGCAGCTTAGAACCGACAGGGCGCTACACCTTC.

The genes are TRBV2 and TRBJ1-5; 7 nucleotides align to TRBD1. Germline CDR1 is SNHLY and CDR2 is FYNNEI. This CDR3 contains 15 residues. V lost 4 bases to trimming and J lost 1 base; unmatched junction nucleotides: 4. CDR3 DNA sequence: TGTGCCAGCAGTGGGACAGGTCTAAGCAATCAGCCCCAGCATTTT. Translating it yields CASSGTGLSNQPQHF. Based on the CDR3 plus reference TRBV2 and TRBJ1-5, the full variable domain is EPEVTQTPSHQVTQMGQEVILRCVPISNHLYFYWYRQILGQKVEFLVSFYNNEISEKSEIFDDQFSVERPDGSNFTLKIRSTKLEDSAMYFCASSGTGLSNQPQHFGDGTRLSIL.

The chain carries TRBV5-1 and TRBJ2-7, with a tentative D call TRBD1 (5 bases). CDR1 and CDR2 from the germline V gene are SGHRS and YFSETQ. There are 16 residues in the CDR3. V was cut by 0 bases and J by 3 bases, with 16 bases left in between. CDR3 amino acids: CASSLAFPGAVYEQYF. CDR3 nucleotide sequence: TGCGCCAGCAGCTTGGCCTTTCCTGGGGCGGTCTACGAGCAGTACTTC. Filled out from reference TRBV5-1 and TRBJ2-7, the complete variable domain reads KAGVTQTPRYLIKTRGQQVTLSCSPISGHRSVSWYQQTPGQGLQFLFEYFSETQRNKGNFPGRFSGRQFSNSRSEMNVSTLELGDSALYLCASSLAFPGAVYEQYFGPGTRLTVT.

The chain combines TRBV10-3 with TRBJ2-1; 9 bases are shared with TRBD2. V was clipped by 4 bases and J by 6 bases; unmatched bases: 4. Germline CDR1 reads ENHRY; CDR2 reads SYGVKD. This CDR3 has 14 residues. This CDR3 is CAISASGVFNEQFF. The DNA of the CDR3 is TGTGCCATCAGTGCTAGCGGGGTTTTCAATGAGCAGTTCTTC.

The CDR3 region is CASSLGRGVSEQFF. The CDR3 DNA sequence: TGTGCCAGCAGCTTGGGGCGGGGGGTCAGTGAGCAGTTCTTC. The genes are TRBV5-6 and TRBJ2-1; 8 bases line up with TRBD2. There are 14 residues in the CDR3. Germline CDR1 SGHDT, CDR2 YYEEEE. After removal of 0 bases from V and 9 bases from J, the junction contained 5 bases not matched to a gene.

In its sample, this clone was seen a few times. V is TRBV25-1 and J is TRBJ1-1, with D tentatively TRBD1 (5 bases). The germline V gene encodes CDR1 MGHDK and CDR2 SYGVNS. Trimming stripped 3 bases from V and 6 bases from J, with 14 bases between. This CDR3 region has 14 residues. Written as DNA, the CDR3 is TGTGCCAGCAGTGATCCCCTTTGGGGCGCTGAAGCTTTCTTT. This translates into CASSDPLWGAEAFF.

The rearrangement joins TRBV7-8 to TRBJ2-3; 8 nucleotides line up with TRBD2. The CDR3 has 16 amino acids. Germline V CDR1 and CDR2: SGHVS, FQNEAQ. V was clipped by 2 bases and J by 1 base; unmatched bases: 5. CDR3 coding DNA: TGTGCCAGCAGCTTATTGTCGGGAGGGGGCACAGATACGCAGTATTTT. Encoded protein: CASSLLSGGGTDTQYF.

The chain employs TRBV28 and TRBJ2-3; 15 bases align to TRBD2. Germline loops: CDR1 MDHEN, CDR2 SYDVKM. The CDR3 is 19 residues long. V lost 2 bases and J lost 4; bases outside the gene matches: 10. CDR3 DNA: TGTGCCAGCAGTTTACTTTCCGGACTAGCGGGAGGGGGGGCAGATACGCAGTATTTT. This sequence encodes CASSLLSGLAGGGADTQYF.